This T cell receptor (beta chain) came from a study of T-cell memory formation after mild COVID-19. MiXCR, run by TCRdb on the 5' RACE reads, gives a single entry per CDR3 protein. The table shows 300,000 to 400,000 distinct CDR3 sequences, with 15% to 20% occurring only once. The CDR3 consists of 14 residues. CDR1 MDHEN and CDR2 SYDVKM come from the germline V gene. Trimming took off 8 bases at V and 2 bases at J, with 14 bases between the two ends. The chain links TRBV28 to TRBJ2-3; D is undetermined. The specimen was PBMCs or a T cell subset sorted from them (not recorded which). The receptor was derived from a man aged 18 to 30 who had mild COVID-19 (a few samples of this study predate the infection). Cell type and time point are not known. The CDR3 is CASSSWRFTDTQYF. CDR3 nucleotide sequence: TGTGCCAGCTCGTCCTGGCGATTCACAGATACGCAGTATTTT. The whole variable domain, remainder taken from reference TRBV28 and TRBJ2-3, is DVKVTQSSRYLVKRTGEKVFLECVQDMDHENMFWYRQDPGLGLRLIYFSYDVKMKEKGDIPEGYSVSREKKERFSLILESASTNQTSMYLCASSSWRFTDTQYFGPGTRLTVL.